The 6 T cell receptor beta chains below all came from one sample that was sequenced in a study of T cells in tuberculosis (dated by TCRdb to 2017 to 2018). The library was prepared using the immunoSEQ multiplex PCR assay. This is the immuneACCESS table as TCRdb keeps it, with only in-frame sequences that have V and J called. A part of the clones is gone; compared with another copy, unresolved V genes explain less than half, and the rest is unexplained. The sample includes 30,000 to 40,000 clones, with approximately 97% observed a single time. The top ten clonotypes cover approximately 5.8% of the sample. Sequenced sample: PBMCs. The receptors stem from a donor aged 10 to 29 with latent tuberculosis or without tuberculosis infection.

This clone was seen just once. V gene TRBV15 combines with J gene TRBJ2-2, with unresolved D. The CDR3 totals 15 residues. V was clipped by 3 bases and J by 5 bases, with 13 bases between them. Germline CDR1 is LNHNV and CDR2 is YYDKDF (reference sequence). CDR3: CATSSRSPGTGELFF. The CDR3 coding sequence is TGTGCCACCAGCAGCCGATCCCCGGGTACCGGGGAGCTGTTTTTT.

This CDR3 is CASGTTSLGQFF. CDR3 in DNA: TGTGCCAGCGGGACTACCTCTTTGGGGCAGTTCTTC. The chain links TRBV28 to TRBJ2-1, with TRBD2 matching 7 bases. Trimming removed 8 bases from V and 12 bases from J; junction bases left unmatched: 10. CDR3 length: 12 amino acids. Germline CDR1 MDHEN, CDR2 SYDVKM.

The rearrangement joins TRBV10-3 to TRBJ1-3, with D possibly being TRBD1 (6 bases). The CDR3 contains 15 residues. CDR1 and CDR2 from the germline V gene are ENHRY and SYGVKD. V lost 6 bases, J lost 0 bases, and 12 bases lay in between. In DNA, the CDR3 is TGTGCCATCAGGGTCAGGGGCAGCTCTGGAAACACCATATATTTT. Encoded protein: CAIRVRGSSGNTIYF.

The gene calls are TRBV5-6 and TRBJ2-1; unclear D gene. V lost 0 bases and J 3 bases, leaving 4 bases between the germline ends. This CDR3 comprises 13 residues. The germline V gene encodes CDR1 SGHDT and CDR2 YYEEEE. Here the CDR3 reads CASSLVSYNEQFF. Here the CDR3 DNA reads TGTGCCAGCAGCTTGGTGAGCTACAATGAGCAGTTCTTC.

The chain is built from TRBV10-3 and TRBJ2-7; 9 bases line up with TRBD2. The ends lost 10 bases at V and 0 bases at J; junction bases unmatched: 10. This CDR3 contains 15 residues. Per the germline V gene, CDR1 is ENHRY and CDR2 is SYGVKD. Here the CDR3 reads CASSGGHINSYEQYF. DNA of the CDR3: TGTGCCAGTAGCGGGGGACATATAAACTCCTACGAGCAGTACTTC.

Here the CDR3 reads CASSQVLRKSTDTQYF. Written as DNA, the CDR3 is TGTGCCAGCAGCCAAGTTCTGCGGAAGAGCACAGATACGCAGTATTTT. The chain uses TRBV4-2 and TRBJ2-3; no reliable D call. This CDR3 is 16 amino acids long. V was clipped by 1 base and J by 0 bases, with 11 bases between them. The germline V gene encodes CDR1 LGHNA and CDR2 YNFKEQ.